Listed below are T cell receptor beta chains from one sample, sequenced in a study of T cell responses to AZD1222 COVID-19 vaccine. Sequencing used immunoSEQ multiplex PCR; TCRdb keeps in-frame clones, though not all of them. The sample records nearly 110,000 clones, around nine tenths being singletons. The sample here was peripheral blood, taken on day 0 of AZD1222 vaccination. These receptors all come from an adult in good health. Each CDR3 is given with its conserved first and last residue. The order of the fields is V gene, clone size, CDR3 protein. Only part of the rows carry a size: once, few, many, or a class if the clone is expanded.

v_gene: TRBV29-1; abundance: -; CDR3aa: CSVNYRGTSYEQYF
v_gene: TRBV7-2; abundance: few; CDR3aa: CASSLTPQGSYEQYF
v_gene: TRBV6-5; abundance: -; CDR3aa: CASKGAGVDEQYF
v_gene: TRBV7-6; abundance: -; CDR3aa: CASSLDVDHTGELFF
v_gene: TRBV10-3; abundance: -; CDR3aa: CATGGQHPNSPLHF
v_gene: TRBV5-8; abundance: -; CDR3aa: CASSSRGGAGEKLFF
v_gene: TRBV11-3; abundance: few; CDR3aa: CASSQQDTDTQYF
v_gene: TRBV3-1/TRBV3-2; abundance: -; CDR3aa: CASSLRQGATGTEAFF
v_gene: TRBV6-6; abundance: -; CDR3aa: CASSPSRDRGGENTIYF
v_gene: TRBV6-2/TRBV6-3; abundance: -; CDR3aa: CASSPELVIAGELFF
v_gene: TRBV7-2; abundance: -; CDR3aa: CASSLAQVGGSPLHF
v_gene: TRBV7-9; abundance: -; CDR3aa: CASSLATDAVKLFF
v_gene: TRBV20-1; abundance: -; CDR3aa: CSARLNLGQFF
v_gene: TRBV5-5; abundance: -; CDR3aa: CASSLSPDYPTDTQYF
v_gene: TRBV7-9; abundance: -; CDR3aa: CASSYGDGRLNTEAFF
v_gene: TRBV3-1/TRBV3-2; abundance: -; CDR3aa: CASRHRGQGCWRGQPQHF
v_gene: TRBV6-6; abundance: -; CDR3aa: CASSRHQNPDRANEQFF
v_gene: TRBV18; abundance: -; CDR3aa: CASSPINAANEKLFF
v_gene: TRBV2; abundance: -; CDR3aa: CASSDRPGNTIYF
v_gene: TRBV10-3; abundance: -; CDR3aa: CAIRPRGGNTGELFF
v_gene: TRBV7-9; abundance: -; CDR3aa: CASTPIGGVSGNTIYF
v_gene: TRBV2; abundance: -; CDR3aa: CASSYTDRVINGYTF
v_gene: TRBV6-5; abundance: -; CDR3aa: CASSSAGAGNTIYF
v_gene: TRBV7-9; abundance: -; CDR3aa: CASSLAVGQGSEKLFF
v_gene: TRBV6-2/TRBV6-3; abundance: -; CDR3aa: CASSLVKRVDTTGELFF
v_gene: TRBV19; abundance: once; CDR3aa: CASIRNTEAFF
v_gene: TRBV25-1; abundance: -; CDR3aa: CASSALGSNQPQHF
v_gene: TRBV29-1; abundance: -; CDR3aa: CSVGPVGADTQYF
v_gene: TRBV6-5; abundance: -; CDR3aa: CASREGGSSTQYF
v_gene: TRBV7-9; abundance: -; CDR3aa: CASSWTGGNGYTF
v_gene: TRBV4-2; abundance: -; CDR3aa: CASSQGQARRTEQYF
v_gene: TRBV3-1/TRBV3-2; abundance: -; CDR3aa: CASSHLNTGELFF
v_gene: TRBV6-5; abundance: -; CDR3aa: CASSSGLANTGELFF
v_gene: TRBV11-2; abundance: -; CDR3aa: CASSLSSNAEAFF
v_gene: TRBV6-4; abundance: -; CDR3aa: CASSELAGGSTDTQYF
v_gene: TRBV2; abundance: -; CDR3aa: CASSRGGLSSYEQYF
v_gene: TRBV12-3/TRBV12-4; abundance: -; CDR3aa: CASSRGVETQYF
v_gene: TRBV23-1; abundance: few; CDR3aa: CARVDRGRCGYTF